The present T cell receptor beta chain was sequenced within a study of blood T cells in healthy people across ages (dated by TCRdb to 2014 to 2015). For context, the study as a whole: In model experiments, template switching captured about one uniquely barcoded TCR beta cDNA molecule for every two T cells. For two donors (one aged 18 to 30 and one aged 80 or older), the study analyzed two additional independent replicas of 1 million unique cDNA reads from the same blood draw. Four age groups were formed from the donors: young (average approximately 15 years), middle-aged (approximately 39), aged (62) and long-lived (less than 85). To avoid experimental bias, donors of different ages were spread randomly across the sequencing lanes. The study measured age-related changes in TCR beta repertoire diversity using deep sequencing normalized with unique cDNA molecular identifiers. Broader findings and caveats from the paper: Because the CMV infection status of the donors was unknown, age-related changes in expanded clonotypes may potentially have been confounded. There was a strong correlation between observed TCR beta diversity and the percentage of naive T cells measured by flow cytometry. As age increased, observed TCR beta diversity per million T cells dropped in a roughly linear way, and a significant reduction was already evident by age 40. Bulk unsorted PBMC profiling prevented conclusive comparison of naive and antigen-experienced compartments. Estimates of total diversity based on one million sequenced T cells were considered lower bounds and underestimates. Compared with the aged group, the long-lived group had more naive CD4+ T cells, fewer expanded clones and increased TCR diversity, suggesting age selection.

Library method: 5' RACE. TCRdb lists the instrument as Illumina HiSeq 2500. A second PCR of roughly 7 to 11 cycles was performed with a sample-barcoded 5' primer and a J-beta primer mix. Each TCR beta cDNA molecule received a unique molecular identifier from a template-switch 5' adaptor carrying 12 random nucleotides. Each sample yielded at least 3 million CDR3-containing paired-end reads. All of the RNA was converted into first-strand cDNA using the Mint cDNA synthesis kit, with a TRBC-specific oligonucleotide serving as the primer. Following uracil-DNA glycosylase treatment, a first 18-cycle PCR with universal primers M1SS and BC2_uni_R was performed on all cDNA. The original methods were these. Each sample was normalized by randomly selecting 1 million high-quality reads, each carrying a distinct molecular identifier. Reads sharing molecular identifiers were discarded rather than binned into consensus sequences. CDR3 identification, clonotype clustering and error correction used MiTCR with a Q25 quality threshold and the strictest error-elimination algorithm. A nonparametric unseen species model with Euler transformation was used to estimate lower-bound total TCR beta diversity. Clones were called with MiXCR by TCRdb after fastp trimmed the public reads at Q25, and only in-frame beta chains were retained. A single entry per CDR3 protein holds the most common genes and DNA from its merged rows. It is TCRdb's table, rather than the study itself, that gives the V and J calls and clone size. Within this sample are under 1,000,000 distinct CDR3 sequences, with 46% of them counted one time only. The ten largest make up around 18% of the sample.

The donors were roughly 38 Caucasian individuals from Russia, aged roughly 6 to 100 years, who were systemically healthy. Around 10 milliliters of peripheral blood were collected from each donor into EDTA-treated Vacutainer tubes. Ficoll-Paque density-gradient centrifugation was used to isolate PBMCs, with at least 7 million per sample. Total RNA was extracted from PBMCs with Trizol reagent, with at least 6 micrograms obtained per sample. The percentages of naive CD45RAhigh/CD27high T cells were determined by flow cytometry on a PBMC aliquot from every donor. Details on this clonotype: Its target antigen remains unknown. No base qualities exist here, and no much larger clone lies one base off it.

The sequence was collected from an older man in good health. The sample was blood.

The DNA is TGTGCCAGCAGTCCCCCGGGACTAGCGGGAGAATACGGTGAGCAGTTCTTC. The resulting protein is CASSPPGLAGEYGEQFF. The V gene is TRBV28 and the J gene is TRBJ2-1, and TRBD2 aligns with 14 junction nucleotides. Trimming takes 5 bases off V and 9 bases off J; junction bases not matched to a gene: 12. As encoded in the germline V gene, CDR1 is MDHEN while CDR2 is SYDVKM. The CDR3 holds 17 amino acids from the cysteine to the phenylalanine. The read is trimmed to its CDR3 DNA, 51 bases read in frame from base 1.